This T cell receptor beta chain emerged from a study of blood T cell repertoires in COVID-19. Study as a whole: Sites across the United States, Italy and Spain contributed samples from acute and convalescent COVID-19. The cDNA or gDNA used as material had been derived from T cells, B-cell-depleted T cells, or PBMCs.

CDR1 and CDR2 from the germline V gene are SNHLY and FYNNEI. The ends were cut back, 0 bases at V and 1 base at J, with 13 bases in the middle. This CDR3 is built from 16 residues. TCRdb keeps only in-frame clones here, not all; method: immunoSEQ multiplex PCR. The sample lists more than 150,000 clones, 87% seen once, with around 0.88% in the top ten. This clonotype originated in a woman aged 18-35 years who had recovered from COVID-19. J is TRBJ2-7 and V is TRBV2; the D gene is possibly TRBD2 (5 bases). The sequencing input was peripheral blood. Here the CDR3 reads CASSEAPGSLSYEQYF. CDR3 nucleotides: TGTGCCAGCAGTGAAGCGCCGGGATCTTTGTCCTACGAGCAGTACTTC.